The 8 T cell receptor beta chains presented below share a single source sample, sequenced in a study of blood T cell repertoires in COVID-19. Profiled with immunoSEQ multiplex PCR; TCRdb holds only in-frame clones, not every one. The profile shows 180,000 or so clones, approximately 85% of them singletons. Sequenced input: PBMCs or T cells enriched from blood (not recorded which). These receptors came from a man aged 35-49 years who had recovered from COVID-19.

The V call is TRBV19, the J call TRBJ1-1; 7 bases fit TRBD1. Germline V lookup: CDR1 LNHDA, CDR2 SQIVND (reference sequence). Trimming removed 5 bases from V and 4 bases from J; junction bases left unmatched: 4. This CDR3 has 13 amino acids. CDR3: CASSLPGGTEAFF. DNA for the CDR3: TGTGCCAGTAGTCTCCCAGGGGGCACTGAAGCTTTCTTT.

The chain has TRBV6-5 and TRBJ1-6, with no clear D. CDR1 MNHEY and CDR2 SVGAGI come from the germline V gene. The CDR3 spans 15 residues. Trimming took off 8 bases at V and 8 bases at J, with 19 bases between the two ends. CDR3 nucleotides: TGTGCCAGCGGTCAGCACCCCCGGGGTGATTCACCCCTCCACTTT. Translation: CASGQHPRGDSPLHF.

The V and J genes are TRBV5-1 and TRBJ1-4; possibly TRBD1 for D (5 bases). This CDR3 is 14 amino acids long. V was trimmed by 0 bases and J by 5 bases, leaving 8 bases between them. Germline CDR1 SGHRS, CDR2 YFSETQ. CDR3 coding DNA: TGCGCCAGCAGCTTGGGACAGATGAATGAAAAACTGTTTTTT. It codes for CASSLGQMNEKLFF. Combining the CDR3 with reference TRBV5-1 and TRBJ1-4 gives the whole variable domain KAGVTQTPRYLIKTRGQQVTLSCSPISGHRSVSWYQQTPGQGLQFLFEYFSETQRNKGNFPGRFSGRQFSNSRSEMNVSTLELGDSALYLCASSLGQMNEKLFFGSGTQLSVL.

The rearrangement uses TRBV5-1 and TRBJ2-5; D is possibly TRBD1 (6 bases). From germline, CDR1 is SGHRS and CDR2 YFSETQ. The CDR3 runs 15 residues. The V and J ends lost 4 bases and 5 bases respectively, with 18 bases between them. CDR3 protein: CASSTGTSEGETQYF. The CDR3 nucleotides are TGCGCCAGCAGCACAGGGACATCAGAGGGGGAGACCCAGTACTTC.

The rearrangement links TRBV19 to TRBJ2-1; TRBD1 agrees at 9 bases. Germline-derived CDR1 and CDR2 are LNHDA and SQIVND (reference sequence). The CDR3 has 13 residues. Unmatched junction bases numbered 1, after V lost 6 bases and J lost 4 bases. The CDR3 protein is CASRTGGYNEQFF. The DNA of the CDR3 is TGTGCCAGTAGGACAGGGGGATACAATGAGCAGTTCTTC.

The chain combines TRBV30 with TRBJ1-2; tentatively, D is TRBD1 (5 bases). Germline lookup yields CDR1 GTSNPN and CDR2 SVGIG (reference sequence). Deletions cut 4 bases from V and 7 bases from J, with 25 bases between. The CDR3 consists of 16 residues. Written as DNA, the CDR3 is TGTGCCTGGATAAGCCAGGGTCGCGGTTTAACGATTGGCTACACCTTC. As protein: CAWISQGRGLTIGYTF.

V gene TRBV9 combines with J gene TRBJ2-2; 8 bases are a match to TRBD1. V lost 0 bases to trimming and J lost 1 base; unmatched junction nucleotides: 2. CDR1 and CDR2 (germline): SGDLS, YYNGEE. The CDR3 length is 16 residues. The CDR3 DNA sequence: TGTGCCAGCAGCGTAGCGGGGACAGGGAACACCGGGGAGCTGTTTTTT. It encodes CASSVAGTGNTGELFF.

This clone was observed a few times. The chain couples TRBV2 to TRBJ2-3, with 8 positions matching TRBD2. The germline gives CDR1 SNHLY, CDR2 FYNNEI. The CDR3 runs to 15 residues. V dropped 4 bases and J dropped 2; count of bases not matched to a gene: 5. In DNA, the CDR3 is TGTGCCAGCAGTGGGGGGCGGGGGGCCACAGATACGCAGTATTTT. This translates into CASSGGRGATDTQYF.